The source of this T cell receptor beta chain is a study of CD8 T cells in ankylosing spondylitis. Regarding the study as a whole: A TCR beta motif of fewer than ten highly homologous variants appeared characteristic of ankylosing spondylitis blood.

From the 5' RACE reads, TCRdb called clonotypes with MiXCR, one entry per CDR3 protein. Among some 130,000 distinct CDR3 sequences, around 6.6% were seen once, and the ten largest hold around an eighth. This clonotype was counted ten times or more. Its antigen is not known. Input material: blood, either unsorted or a sorted T cell fraction (not recorded which). The TCR was taken from a female donor with ankylosing spondylitis or in good health (not recorded which).

The CDR3 protein is CASSVLPGGGRADTQYF. The CDR3 bases are TGTGCCAGCAGCGTGCTCCCTGGTGGGGGGAGGGCAGATACGCAGTATTTT. The rearrangement uses TRBV9 and TRBJ2-3; 7 nucleotides agree with TRBD2. After removal of 2 bases from V and 4 bases from J, the junction contained 13 bases not matched to a gene. CDR1 and CDR2 from the germline V gene are SGDLS and YYNGEE. This CDR3 has 17 amino acids.